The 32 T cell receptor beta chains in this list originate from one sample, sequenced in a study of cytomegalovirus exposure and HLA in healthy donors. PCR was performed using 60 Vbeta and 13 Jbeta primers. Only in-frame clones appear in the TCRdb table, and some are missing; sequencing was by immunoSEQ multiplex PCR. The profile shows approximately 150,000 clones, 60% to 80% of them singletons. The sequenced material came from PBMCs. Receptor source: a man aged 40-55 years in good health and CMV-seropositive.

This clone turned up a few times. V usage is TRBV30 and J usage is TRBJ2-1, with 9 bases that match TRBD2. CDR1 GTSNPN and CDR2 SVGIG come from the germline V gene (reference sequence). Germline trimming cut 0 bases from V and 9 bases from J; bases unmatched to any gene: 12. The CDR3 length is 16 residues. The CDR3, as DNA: TGTGCCTGGAGTGTAGGTGGCGGGAGGGCCTCGACTGAGCAGTTCTTC. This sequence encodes CAWSVGGGRASTEQFF.

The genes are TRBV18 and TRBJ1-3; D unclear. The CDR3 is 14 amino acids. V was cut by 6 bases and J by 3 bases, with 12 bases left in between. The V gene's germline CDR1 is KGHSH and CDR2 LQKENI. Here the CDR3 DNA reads TGTGCCAGCTCTCGGTCAGGCGATGGAAACACCATATATTTT. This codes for CASSRSGDGNTIYF.

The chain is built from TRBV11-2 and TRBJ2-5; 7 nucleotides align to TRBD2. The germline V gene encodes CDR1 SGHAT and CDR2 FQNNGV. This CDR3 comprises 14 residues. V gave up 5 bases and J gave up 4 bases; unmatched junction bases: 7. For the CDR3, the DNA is TGTGCCAGCAGCCTAAGCGGGATACTAGAGACCCAGTACTTC. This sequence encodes CASSLSGILETQYF.

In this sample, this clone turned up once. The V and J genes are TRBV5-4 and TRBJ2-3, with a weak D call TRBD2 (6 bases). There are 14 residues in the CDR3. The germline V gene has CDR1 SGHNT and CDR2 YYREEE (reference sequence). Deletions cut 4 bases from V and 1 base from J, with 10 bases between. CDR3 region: CASSLASRTDTQYF. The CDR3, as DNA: TGTGCCAGCAGCCTAGCGAGCCGCACAGATACGCAGTATTTT. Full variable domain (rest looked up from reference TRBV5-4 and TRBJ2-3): ETGVTQSPTHLIKTRGQQVTLRCSSQSGHNTVSWYQQALGQGPQFIFQYYREEENGRGNFPPRFSGLQFPNYSSELNVNALELDDSALYLCASSLASRTDTQYFGPGTRLTVL.

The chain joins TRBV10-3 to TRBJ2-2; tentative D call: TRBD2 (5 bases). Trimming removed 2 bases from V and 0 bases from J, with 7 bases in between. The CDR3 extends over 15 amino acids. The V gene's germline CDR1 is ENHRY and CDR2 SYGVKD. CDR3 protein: CAISERDTNTGELFF. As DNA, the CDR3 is TGTGCCATCAGTGAGCGGGATACGAACACCGGGGAGCTGTTTTTT.

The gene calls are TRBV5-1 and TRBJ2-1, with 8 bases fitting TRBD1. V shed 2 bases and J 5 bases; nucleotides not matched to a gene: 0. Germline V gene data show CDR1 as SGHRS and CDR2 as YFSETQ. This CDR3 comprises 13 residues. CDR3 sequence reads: CASSLQGDNEQFF. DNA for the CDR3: TGCGCCAGCAGCTTACAGGGGGACAATGAGCAGTTCTTC.

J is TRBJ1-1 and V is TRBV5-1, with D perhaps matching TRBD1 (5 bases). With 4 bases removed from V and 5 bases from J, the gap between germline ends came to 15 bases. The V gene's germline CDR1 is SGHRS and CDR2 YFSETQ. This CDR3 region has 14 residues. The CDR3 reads CASSLTGTGTEAFF. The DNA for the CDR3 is TGCGCCAGCAGCCTTACAGGAACCGGGACTGAAGCTTTCTTT.

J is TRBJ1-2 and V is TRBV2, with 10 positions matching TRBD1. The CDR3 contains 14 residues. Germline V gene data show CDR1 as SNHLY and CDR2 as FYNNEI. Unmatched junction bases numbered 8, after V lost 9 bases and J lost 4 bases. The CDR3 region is CASRDRGFGYGYTF. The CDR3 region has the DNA TGTGCCAGTAGGGACAGGGGCTTTGGCTATGGCTACACCTTC.

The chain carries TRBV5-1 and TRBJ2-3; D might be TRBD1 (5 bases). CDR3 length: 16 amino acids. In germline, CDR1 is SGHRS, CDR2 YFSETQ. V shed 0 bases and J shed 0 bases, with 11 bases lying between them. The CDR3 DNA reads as TGCGCCAGCAGCTTGGGGGGCGGACCTAGCACAGATACGCAGTATTTT. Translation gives CASSLGGGPSTDTQYF.

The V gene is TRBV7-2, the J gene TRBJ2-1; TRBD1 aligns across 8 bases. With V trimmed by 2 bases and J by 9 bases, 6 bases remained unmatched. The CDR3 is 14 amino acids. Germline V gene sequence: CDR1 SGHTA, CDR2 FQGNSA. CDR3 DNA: TGTGCCAGCAGCTTAAACCAGGGGGCTTTTGAGCAGTTCTTC. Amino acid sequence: CASSLNQGAFEQFF.

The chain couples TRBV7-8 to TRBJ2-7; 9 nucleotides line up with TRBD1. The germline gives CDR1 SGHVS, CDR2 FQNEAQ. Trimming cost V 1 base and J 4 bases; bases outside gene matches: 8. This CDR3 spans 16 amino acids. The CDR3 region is CASSLGPPGQGYEQYF. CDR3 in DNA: TGTGCCAGCAGCTTAGGCCCCCCGGGACAGGGTTACGAGCAGTACTTC.

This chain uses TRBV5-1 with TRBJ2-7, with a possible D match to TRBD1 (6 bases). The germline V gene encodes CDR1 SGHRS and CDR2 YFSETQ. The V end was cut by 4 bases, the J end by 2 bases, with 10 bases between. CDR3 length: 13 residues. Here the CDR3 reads CASSKDSPYEQYF. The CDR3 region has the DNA TGCGCCAGCAGCAAGGACAGTCCCTACGAGCAGTACTTC.

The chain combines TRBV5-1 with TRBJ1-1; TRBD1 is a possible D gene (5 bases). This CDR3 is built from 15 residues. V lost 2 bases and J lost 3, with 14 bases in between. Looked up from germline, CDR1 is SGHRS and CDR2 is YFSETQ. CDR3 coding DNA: TGCGCCAGCAGCTTTCAGGGCAGCGGGGACACTGAAGCTTTCTTT. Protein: CASSFQGSGDTEAFF.

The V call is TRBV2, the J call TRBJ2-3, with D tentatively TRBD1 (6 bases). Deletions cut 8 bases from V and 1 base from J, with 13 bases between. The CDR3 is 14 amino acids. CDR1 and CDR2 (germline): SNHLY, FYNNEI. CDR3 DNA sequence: TGTGCCAGCTGTAGGGCAGGGGGCACAGATACGCAGTATTTT. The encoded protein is CASCRAGGTDTQYF.

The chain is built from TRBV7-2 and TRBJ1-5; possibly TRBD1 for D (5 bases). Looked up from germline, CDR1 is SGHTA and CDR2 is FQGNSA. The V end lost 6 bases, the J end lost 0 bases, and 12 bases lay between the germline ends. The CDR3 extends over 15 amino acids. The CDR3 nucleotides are TGTGCCAGCAGTCCGGGACTCTATAGCAATCAGCCCCAGCATTTT. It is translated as CASSPGLYSNQPQHF.

The CDR3 bases are TGTGCCAGCAGCTTAATAGGGAGCGACTATGGCTACACCTTC. Residues: CASSLIGSDYGYTF. The V gene is TRBV7-9, the J gene TRBJ1-2, with D hard to call. Germline values: CDR1 SEHNR, CDR2 FQNEAQ (reference sequence). Trimming left V 2 bases short and J 3 bases short, with 10 bases between. The CDR3 length is 14 residues. The full variable domain, completed using reference TRBV7-9 and TRBJ1-2, is DTGVSQNPRHKITKRGQNVTFRCDPISEHNRLYWYRQTLGQGPEFLTYFQNEAQLEKSRLLSDRFSAERPKGSFSTLEIQRTEQGDSAMYLCASSLIGSDYGYTFGSGTRLTVV.

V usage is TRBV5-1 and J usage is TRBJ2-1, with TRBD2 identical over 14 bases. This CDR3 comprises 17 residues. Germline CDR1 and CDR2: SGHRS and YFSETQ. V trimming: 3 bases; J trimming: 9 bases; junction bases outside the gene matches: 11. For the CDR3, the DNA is TGCGCCAGCAGCTCGACGGATCCGGGACTAGCGGGAGCTGAGCAGTTCTTC. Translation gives CASSSTDPGLAGAEQFF.

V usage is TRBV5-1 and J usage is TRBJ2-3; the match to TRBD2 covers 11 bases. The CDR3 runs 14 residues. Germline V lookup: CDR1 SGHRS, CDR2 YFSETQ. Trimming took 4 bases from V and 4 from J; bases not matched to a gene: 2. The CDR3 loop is CASSLSGRADTQYF. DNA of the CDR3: TGCGCCAGCAGCCTTAGCGGGAGGGCAGATACGCAGTATTTT.

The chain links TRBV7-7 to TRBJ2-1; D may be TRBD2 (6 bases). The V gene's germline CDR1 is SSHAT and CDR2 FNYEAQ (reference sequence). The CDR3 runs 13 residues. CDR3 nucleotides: TGTGCTATCTCTTTAGCGGAGAACAATGAGCAGTTCTTC. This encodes CAISLAENNEQFF. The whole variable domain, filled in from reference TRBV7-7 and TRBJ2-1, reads GAGVSQSPRYKVTKRGQDVTLRCDPISSHATLYWYQQALGQGPEFLTYFNYEAQPDKSGLPSDRFSAERPEGSISTLTIQRTEQRDSAMYRCAISLAENNEQFFGPGTRLTVL.

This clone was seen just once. The CDR3 here is CASSIVQGRGALGQFF. CDR3 DNA: TGTGCCAGTAGTATAGTTCAAGGGAGGGGGGCGTTGGGGCAGTTCTTC. The V call is TRBV19, the J call TRBJ2-1, with D possibly being TRBD2 (7 bases). The CDR3 is 16 residues long. Germline-derived CDR1 and CDR2 are LNHDA and SQIVND (reference sequence). Between the trimmed V and J ends, which lost 1 base and 12 bases, there was a span of 22 bases.

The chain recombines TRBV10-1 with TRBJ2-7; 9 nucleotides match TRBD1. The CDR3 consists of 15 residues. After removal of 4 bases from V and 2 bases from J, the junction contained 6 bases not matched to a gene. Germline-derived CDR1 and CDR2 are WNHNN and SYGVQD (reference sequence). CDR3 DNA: TGCGCCAGCAGTGCCACCGGGACAGGGACCTACGAGCAGTACTTC. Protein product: CASSATGTGTYEQYF.

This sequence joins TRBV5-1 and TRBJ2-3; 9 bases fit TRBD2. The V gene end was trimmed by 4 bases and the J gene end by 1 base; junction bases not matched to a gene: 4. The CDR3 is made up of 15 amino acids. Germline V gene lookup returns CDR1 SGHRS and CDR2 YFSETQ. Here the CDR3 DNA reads TGCGCCAGCAGCCTAAGGACTAGCGGCACAGATACGCAGTATTTT. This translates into CASSLRTSGTDTQYF. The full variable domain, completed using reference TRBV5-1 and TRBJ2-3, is KAGVTQTPRYLIKTRGQQVTLSCSPISGHRSVSWYQQTPGQGLQFLFEYFSETQRNKGNFPGRFSGRQFSNSRSEMNVSTLELGDSALYLCASSLRTSGTDTQYFGPGTRLTVL.

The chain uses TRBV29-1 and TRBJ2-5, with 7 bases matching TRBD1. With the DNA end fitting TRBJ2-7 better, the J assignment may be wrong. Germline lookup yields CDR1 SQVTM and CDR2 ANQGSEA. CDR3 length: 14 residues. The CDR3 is CSVTGTENSYEQYF. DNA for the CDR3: TGCAGCGTAACCGGGACAGAAAACTCCTACGAGCAGTACTTC.

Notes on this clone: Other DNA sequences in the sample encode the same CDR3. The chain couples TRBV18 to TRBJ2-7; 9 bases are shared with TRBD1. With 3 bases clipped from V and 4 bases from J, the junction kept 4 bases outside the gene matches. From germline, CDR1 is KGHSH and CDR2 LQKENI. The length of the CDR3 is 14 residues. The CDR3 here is CASSPGTGTYEQYF. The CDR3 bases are TGTGCCAGCTCACCGGGGACAGGGACGTACGAGCAGTACTTC.

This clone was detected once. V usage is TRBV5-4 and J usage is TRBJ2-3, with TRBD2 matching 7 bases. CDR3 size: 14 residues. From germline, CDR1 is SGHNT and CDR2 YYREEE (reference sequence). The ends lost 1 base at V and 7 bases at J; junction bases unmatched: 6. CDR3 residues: CASSLPGGGNTQYF. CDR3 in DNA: TGTGCCAGCAGCTTGCCGGGAGGCGGGAATACGCAGTATTTT.

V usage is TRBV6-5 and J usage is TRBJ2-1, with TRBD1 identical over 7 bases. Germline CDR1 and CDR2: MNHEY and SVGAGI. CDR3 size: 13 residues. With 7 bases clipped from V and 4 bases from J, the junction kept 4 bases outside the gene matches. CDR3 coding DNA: TGTGCCAGCACATTACAGGGGTACAATGAGCAGTTCTTC. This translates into CASTLQGYNEQFF.

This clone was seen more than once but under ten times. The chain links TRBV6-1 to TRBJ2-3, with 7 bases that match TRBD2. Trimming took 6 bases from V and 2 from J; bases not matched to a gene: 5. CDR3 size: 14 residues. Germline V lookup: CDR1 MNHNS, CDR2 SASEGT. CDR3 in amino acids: CASSPSGHTDTQYF. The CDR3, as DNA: TGTGCCAGCAGCCCTAGCGGCCACACAGATACGCAGTATTTT.

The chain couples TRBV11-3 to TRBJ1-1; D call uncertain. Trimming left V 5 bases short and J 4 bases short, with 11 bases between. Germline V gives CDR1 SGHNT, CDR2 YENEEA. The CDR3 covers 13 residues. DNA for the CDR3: TGTGCCAGCAGCCCACTTTACGGCACTGAAGCTTTCTTT. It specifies CASSPLYGTEAFF.

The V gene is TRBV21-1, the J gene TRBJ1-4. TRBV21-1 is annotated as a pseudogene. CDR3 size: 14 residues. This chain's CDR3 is CASSSGNGNEKLFF. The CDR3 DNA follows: TGTGCCAGCAGCAGCGGTAACGGAAATGAAAAACTGTTTTTT.

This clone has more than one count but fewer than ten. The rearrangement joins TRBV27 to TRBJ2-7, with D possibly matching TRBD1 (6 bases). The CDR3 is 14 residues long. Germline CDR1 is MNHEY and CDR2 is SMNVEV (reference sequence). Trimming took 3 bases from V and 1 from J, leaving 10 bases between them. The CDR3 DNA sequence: TGTGCCAGCAGTTTTCTGGGGACATCCTACGAGCAGTACTTC. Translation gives CASSFLGTSYEQYF.

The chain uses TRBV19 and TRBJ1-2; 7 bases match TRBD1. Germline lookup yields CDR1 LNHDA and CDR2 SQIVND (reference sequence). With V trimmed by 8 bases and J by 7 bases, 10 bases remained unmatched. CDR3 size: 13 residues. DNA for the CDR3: TGTGCCAGTTGGACAGGAGGTGTTATTGGCTACACCTTC. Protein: CASWTGGVIGYTF. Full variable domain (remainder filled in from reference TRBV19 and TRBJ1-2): DGGITQSPKYLFRKEGQNVTLSCEQNLNHDAMYWYRQDPGQGLRLIYYSQIVNDFQKGDIAEGYSVSREKKESFPLTVTSAQKNPTAFYLCASWTGGVIGYTFGSGTRLTVV.

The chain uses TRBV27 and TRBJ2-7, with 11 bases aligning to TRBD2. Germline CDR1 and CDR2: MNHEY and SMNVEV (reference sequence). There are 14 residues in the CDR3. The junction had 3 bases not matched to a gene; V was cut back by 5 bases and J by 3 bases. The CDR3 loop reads CASSGLAGGYEQYF. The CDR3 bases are TGTGCCAGCAGTGGACTAGCGGGCGGCTACGAGCAGTACTTC.